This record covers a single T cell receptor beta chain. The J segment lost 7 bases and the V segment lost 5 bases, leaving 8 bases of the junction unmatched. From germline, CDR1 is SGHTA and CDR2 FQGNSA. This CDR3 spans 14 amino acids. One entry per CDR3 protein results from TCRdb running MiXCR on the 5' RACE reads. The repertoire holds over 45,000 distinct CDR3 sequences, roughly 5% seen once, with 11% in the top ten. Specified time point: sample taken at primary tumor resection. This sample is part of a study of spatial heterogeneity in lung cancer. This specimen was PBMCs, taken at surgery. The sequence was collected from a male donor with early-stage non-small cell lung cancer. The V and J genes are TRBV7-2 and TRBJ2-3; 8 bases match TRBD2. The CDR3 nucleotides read TGTGCCAGCAGCGCCGGGACTAGTGAATATACGCAGTATTTT. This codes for CASSAGTSEYTQYF.